The rows below give T cell receptor beta chains drawn from one sample of a study of T cells in Graves' hyperthyroidism and ophthalmopathy. TCRdb re-called the multiplex PCR reads through MiXCR, storing one row per CDR3 protein. The data contain about 130,000 distinct CDR3 sequences, 22% of them seen just once; the ten biggest clones take up 65% to 80%. Source material: blood. These receptors were collected from a woman aged 50 to 65 with Graves' hyperthyroidism that later progressed to Graves' ophthalmopathy. Each CDR3 is given with its conserved first and last residue. The D gene is left open where the match is weak. A row's size may be missing; if present it is once, few, many or a size class.

abundance: .
d_gene: .
v_gene: TRBV29-1
j_gene: TRBJ2-5
CDR3nt: TGCAGCGTTCAAAGGGCCGCGGGGGAGACCCAGTACTTC
CDR3aa: CSVQRAAGETQYF

abundance: many
d_gene: .
v_gene: TRBV28
j_gene: TRBJ1-1
CDR3nt: TGTGCCAGCAGTCTAAGTCGAAACACTGAAGCTTTCTTT
CDR3aa: CASSLSRNTEAFF

abundance: .
d_gene: .
v_gene: TRBV7-2
j_gene: TRBJ2-3
CDR3nt: TGTGCCAGCAGCTTCGATACAGATACGCAGTATTTT
CDR3aa: CASSFDTDTQYF

abundance: many
d_gene: .
v_gene: TRBV4-2
j_gene: TRBJ2-5
CDR3nt: TGTGCCAGCAGCCAAGATTACGGCGGGCAGGGCCAAGAGACCCAGTACTTC
CDR3aa: CASSQDYGGQGQETQYF

abundance: .
d_gene: TRBD2
v_gene: TRBV7-8
j_gene: TRBJ2-2
CDR3nt: TGTGCCAGCAGCCCCAGGACTAGCGGGGGGGCTGACACCGGGGAGCTGTTTTTT
CDR3aa: CASSPRTSGGADTGELFF

abundance: few
d_gene: TRBD2
v_gene: TRBV15
j_gene: TRBJ2-1
CDR3nt: TGTGCCACCAGCAGAGATCCACTAGCGGGAAACAATGAGCAGTTCTTC
CDR3aa: CATSRDPLAGNNEQFF

abundance: many
d_gene: TRBD2
v_gene: TRBV27
j_gene: TRBJ2-2
CDR3nt: TGTGCCAGCATGCCTAGCGGGACGGGGGAGCTGTTTTTT
CDR3aa: CASMPSGTGELFF

abundance: few
d_gene: TRBD1
v_gene: TRBV6-4
j_gene: TRBJ2-6
CDR3nt: TGTGCCAGCTCTGAGACAGGGTCCTCTGGGGCCAACGTCCTGACTTTC
CDR3aa: CASSETGSSGANVLTF

abundance: .
d_gene: TRBD2
v_gene: TRBV2
j_gene: TRBJ2-3
CDR3nt: TGTGCCAGCATTAGACTAGCGGGAGGCCACACAGATACGCAGTATTTT
CDR3aa: CASIRLAGGHTDTQYF

abundance: many
d_gene: .
v_gene: TRBV20-1
j_gene: TRBJ1-6
CDR3nt: TGCAGTGCTAGAAATTTGGACATCCTCTCCTATAATTCACCCCTCCACTTT
CDR3aa: CSARNLDILSYNSPLHF

abundance: .
d_gene: TRBD1
v_gene: TRBV7-8
j_gene: TRBJ2-7
CDR3nt: TGTGCCAGCAGCTTAATGGGGACAGGGCGGGAGCAGTACTTC
CDR3aa: CASSLMGTGREQYF

abundance: .
d_gene: TRBD2
v_gene: TRBV5-5
j_gene: TRBJ2-1
CDR3nt: TGTGCCAGCAGCTTGGTTCCTAGCGGGAGGGCCGGACAGTTCTTC
CDR3aa: CASSLVPSGRAGQFF

abundance: many
d_gene: TRBD1
v_gene: TRBV6-1
j_gene: TRBJ2-7
CDR3nt: TGTGCCAGCAGTGAGGGGACAGGGCCATACGAGCAGTACTTC
CDR3aa: CASSEGTGPYEQYF

abundance: .
d_gene: TRBD1
v_gene: TRBV15
j_gene: TRBJ1-6
CDR3nt: TGTGCCACCAGCCGGGACAGGTCATCACCCCTCCACTTT
CDR3aa: CATSRDRSSPLHF